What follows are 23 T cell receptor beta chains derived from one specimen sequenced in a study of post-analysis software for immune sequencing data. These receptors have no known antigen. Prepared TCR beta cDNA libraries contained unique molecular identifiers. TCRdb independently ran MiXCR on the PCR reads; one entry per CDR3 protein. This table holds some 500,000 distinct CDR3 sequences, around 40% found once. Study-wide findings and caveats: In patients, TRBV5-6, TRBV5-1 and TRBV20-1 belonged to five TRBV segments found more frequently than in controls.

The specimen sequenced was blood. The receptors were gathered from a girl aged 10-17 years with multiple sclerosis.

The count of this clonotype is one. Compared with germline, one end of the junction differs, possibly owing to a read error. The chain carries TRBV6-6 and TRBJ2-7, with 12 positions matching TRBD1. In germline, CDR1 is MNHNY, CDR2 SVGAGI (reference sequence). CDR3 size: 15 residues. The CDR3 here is CASSYQGQGAIEQDF. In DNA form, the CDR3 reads TGTGCCAGCAGTTACCAGGGACAGGGGGCTATCGAGCAGGACTTC.

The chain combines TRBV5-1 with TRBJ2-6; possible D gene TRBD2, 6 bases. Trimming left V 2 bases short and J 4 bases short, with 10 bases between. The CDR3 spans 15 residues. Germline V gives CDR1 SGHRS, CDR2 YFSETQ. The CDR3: CASSFGGFGANVLTF. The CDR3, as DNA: TGCGCCAGCAGCTTCGGAGGGTTCGGGGCCAACGTCCTGACTTTC.

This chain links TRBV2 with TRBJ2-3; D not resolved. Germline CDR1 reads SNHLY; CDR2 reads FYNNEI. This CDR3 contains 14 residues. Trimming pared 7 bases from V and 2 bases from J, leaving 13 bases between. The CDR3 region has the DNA TGTGCCAGCACCGACGCTTCACCCACAGATACGCAGTATTTT. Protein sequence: CASTDASPTDTQYF.

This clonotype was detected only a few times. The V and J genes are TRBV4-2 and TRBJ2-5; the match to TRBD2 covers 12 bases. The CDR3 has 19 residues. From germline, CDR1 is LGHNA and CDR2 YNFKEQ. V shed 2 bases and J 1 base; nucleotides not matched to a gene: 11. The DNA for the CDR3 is TGTGCCAGCAGCCAACTGACTAGCGGGAGCATTCCATCCCAAGAGACCCAGTACTTC. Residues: CASSQLTSGSIPSQETQYF.

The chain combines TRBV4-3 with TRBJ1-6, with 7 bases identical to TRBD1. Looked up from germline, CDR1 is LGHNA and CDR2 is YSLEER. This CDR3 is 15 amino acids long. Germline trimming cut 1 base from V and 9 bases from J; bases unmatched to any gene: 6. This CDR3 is CASSQGADRSSPLHF. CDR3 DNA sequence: TGCGCCAGCAGCCAAGGGGCGGACAGGAGTTCACCCCTCCACTTT.

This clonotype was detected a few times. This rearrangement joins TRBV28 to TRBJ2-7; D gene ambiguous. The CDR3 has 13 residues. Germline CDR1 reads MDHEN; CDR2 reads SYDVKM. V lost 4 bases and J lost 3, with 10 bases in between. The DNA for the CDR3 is TGTGCCAGCAGTTCAGTCAGGATCTACGAGCAGTACTTC. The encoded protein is CASSSVRIYEQYF.

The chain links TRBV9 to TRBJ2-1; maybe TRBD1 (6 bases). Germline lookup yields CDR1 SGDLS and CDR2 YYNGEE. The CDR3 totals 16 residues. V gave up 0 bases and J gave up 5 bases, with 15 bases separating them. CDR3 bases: TGTGCCAGCAGCGTAGGGGACATAAAGCGAGACAATGAGCAGTTCTTC. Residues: CASSVGDIKRDNEQFF.

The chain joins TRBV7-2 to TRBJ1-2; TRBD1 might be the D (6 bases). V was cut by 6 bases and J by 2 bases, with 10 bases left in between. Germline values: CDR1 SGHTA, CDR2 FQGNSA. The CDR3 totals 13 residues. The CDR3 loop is CASRGQGNYGYTF. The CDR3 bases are TGTGCCAGCAGGGGGCAGGGGAACTATGGCTACACCTTC.

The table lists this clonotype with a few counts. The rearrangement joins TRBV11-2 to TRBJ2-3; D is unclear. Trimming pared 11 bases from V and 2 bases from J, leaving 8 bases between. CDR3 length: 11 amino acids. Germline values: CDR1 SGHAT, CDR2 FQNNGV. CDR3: CAFGDTDTQYF. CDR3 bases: TGTGCCTTTGGAGACACAGATACGCAGTATTTT.

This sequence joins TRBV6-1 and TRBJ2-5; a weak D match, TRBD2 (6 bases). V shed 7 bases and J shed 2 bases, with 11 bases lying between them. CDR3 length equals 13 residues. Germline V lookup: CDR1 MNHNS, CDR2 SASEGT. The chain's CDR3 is CASITSGQETQYF. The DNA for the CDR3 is TGTGCCAGCATCACCAGCGGGCAAGAGACCCAGTACTTC.

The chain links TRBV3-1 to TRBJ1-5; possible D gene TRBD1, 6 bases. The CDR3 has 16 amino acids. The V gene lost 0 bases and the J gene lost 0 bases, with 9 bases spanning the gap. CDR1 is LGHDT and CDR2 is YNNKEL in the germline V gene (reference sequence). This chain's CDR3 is CASSQDSGVSNQPQHF. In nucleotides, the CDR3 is TGTGCCAGCAGCCAAGATTCAGGGGTTAGCAATCAGCCCCAGCATTTT. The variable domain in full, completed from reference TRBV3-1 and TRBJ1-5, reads DTAVSQTPKYLVTQMGNDKSIKCEQNLGHDTMYWYKQDSKKFLKIMFSYNNKELIINETVPNRFSPKSPDKAHLNLHINSLELGDSAVYFCASSQDSGVSNQPQHFGDGTRLSIL.

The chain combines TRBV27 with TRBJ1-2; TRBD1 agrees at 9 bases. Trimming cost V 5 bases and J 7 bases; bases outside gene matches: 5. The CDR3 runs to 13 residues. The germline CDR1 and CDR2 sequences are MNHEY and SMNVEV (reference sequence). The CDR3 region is CASSPSDRGGYTF. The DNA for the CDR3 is TGTGCCAGCAGTCCCTCGGACAGGGGTGGCTACACCTTC.

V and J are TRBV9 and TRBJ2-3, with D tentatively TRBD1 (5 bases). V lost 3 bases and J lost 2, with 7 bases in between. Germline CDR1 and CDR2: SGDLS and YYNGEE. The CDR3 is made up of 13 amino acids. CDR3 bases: TGTGCCAGCAGCGGACAGAACACAGATACGCAGTATTTT. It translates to CASSGQNTDTQYF.

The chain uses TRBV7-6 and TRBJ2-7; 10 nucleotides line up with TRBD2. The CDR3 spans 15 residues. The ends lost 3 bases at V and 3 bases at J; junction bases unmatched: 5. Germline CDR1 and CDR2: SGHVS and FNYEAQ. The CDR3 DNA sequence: TGTGCCAGCAGCTTCTCTAGCGGGAGATTCTACGAGCAGTACTTC. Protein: CASSFSSGRFYEQYF.

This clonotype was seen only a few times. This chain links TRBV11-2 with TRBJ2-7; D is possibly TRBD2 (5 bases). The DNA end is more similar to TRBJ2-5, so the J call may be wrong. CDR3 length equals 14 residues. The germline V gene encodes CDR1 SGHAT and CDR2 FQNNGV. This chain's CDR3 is CASSLDASGETQYF. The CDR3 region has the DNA TGTGCCAGCAGCTTAGACGCCTCGGGGGAGACCCAGTACTTC.

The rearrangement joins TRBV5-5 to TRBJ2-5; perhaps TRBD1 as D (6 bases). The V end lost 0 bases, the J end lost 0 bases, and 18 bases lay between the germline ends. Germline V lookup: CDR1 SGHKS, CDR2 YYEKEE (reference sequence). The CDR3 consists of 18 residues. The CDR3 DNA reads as TGTGCCAGCAGCTTGGCACCCTCGGACAGCCTAAACCAAGAGACCCAGTACTTC. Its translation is CASSLAPSDSLNQETQYF.

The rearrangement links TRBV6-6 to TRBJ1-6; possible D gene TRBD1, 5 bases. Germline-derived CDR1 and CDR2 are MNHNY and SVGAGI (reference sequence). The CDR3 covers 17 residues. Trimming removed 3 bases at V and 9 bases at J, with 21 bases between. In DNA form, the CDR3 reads TGTGCCAGCAGTTATTCGACACGTTGGCAGGGAACTTCACCCCTCCACTTT. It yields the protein CASSYSTRWQGTSPLHF.

This chain's CDR3 is CASSQYGGYEQYF. The CDR3 DNA is TGCGCCAGCAGCCAGTATGGTGGCTACGAGCAGTACTTC. The chain couples TRBV5-1 to TRBJ2-7, with D unclear. Trimming took 4 bases from V and 3 from J, leaving 11 bases between them. This CDR3 region has 13 residues. The germline gives CDR1 SGHRS, CDR2 YFSETQ.

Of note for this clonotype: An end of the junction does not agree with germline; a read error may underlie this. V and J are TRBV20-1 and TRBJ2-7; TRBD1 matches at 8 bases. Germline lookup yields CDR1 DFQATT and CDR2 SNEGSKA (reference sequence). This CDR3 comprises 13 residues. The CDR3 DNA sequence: TGCAGTGCTGGACAGGGCTTCTCCTACGAGCGGTACTTC. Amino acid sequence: CSAGQGFSYERYF.

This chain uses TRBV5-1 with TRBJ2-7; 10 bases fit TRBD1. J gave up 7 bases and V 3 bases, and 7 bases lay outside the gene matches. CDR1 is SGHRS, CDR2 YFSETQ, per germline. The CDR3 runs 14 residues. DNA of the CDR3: TGCGCCAGCAGCTCCGGGACAGGGGCTGGGGAGCAGTACTTC. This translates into CASSSGTGAGEQYF.

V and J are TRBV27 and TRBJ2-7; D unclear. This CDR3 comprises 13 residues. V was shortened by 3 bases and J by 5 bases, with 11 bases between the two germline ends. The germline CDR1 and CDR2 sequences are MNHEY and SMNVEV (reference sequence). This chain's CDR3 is CASSFLYGDEQYF. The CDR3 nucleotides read TGTGCCAGCAGTTTTCTCTACGGTGACGAGCAGTACTTC.

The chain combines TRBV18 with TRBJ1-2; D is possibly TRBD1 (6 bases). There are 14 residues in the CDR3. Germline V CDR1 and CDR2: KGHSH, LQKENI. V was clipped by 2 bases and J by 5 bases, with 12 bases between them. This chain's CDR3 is CASSPSGAGYGYTF. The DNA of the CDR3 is TGTGCCAGCTCACCATCAGGGGCGGGGTATGGCTACACCTTC.

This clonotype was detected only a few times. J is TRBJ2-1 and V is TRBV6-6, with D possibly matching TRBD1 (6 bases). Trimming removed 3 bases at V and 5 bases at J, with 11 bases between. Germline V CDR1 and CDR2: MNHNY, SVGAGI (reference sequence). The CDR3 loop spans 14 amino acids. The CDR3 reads CASSYGTGNNEQFF. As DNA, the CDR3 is TGTGCCAGCAGTTATGGTACAGGGAACAATGAGCAGTTCTTC.